The 12 T cell receptor beta chains reported below all come from one sample, sequenced in a study of T-cell reconstitution after alpha-beta-depleted transplantation in children. A TCRbeta library incorporating unique molecular identifiers was prepared. TCRdb passed the PCR reads through MiXCR, listing each CDR3 protein once. The table records about 78,000 distinct CDR3 sequences, 11% to 15% of them present only once. The sequenced sample was PBMCs, mostly from graft donor cells, obtained 180 days after TCRalphabeta/CD19-depleted stem cell transplant. These receptors were collected from a male patient under 10 years old who had a stem cell transplant for acute lymphoblastic leukemia, so the T cells may come from the graft donor.

The count of this clonotype is one. The chain employs TRBV20-1 and TRBJ1-1; 11 nucleotides align to TRBD1. J lost 8 bases, V lost 2 bases, and 1 base had no gene match. This CDR3 has 12 amino acids. Germline V CDR1 and CDR2: DFQATT, SNEGSKA (reference sequence). DNA for the CDR3: TGCAGTGCTAGACGGACAGGGGGCGAAGCTTTCTTT. Translated, it gives CSARRTGGEAFF.

This clonotype was observed a handful of times. The chain uses TRBV5-1 and TRBJ1-2; D is unresolved. Looked up from germline, CDR1 is SGHRS and CDR2 is YFSETQ. The CDR3 is 14 amino acids. The V end lost 4 bases, the J end lost 1 base, and 11 bases lay between the germline ends. CDR3 bases: TGCGCCAGCAGCCTCAGGACGGTTAACTATGGCTACACCTTC. Its protein is CASSLRTVNYGYTF.

This clonotype showed up many times. CDR3 DNA: TGTGCCAGCAGCCTGGTATGGCTAGCGGGAGAAGATACGCAGTATTTT. Encoded protein: CASSLVWLAGEDTQYF. The rearrangement links TRBV7-2 to TRBJ2-3; TRBD2 matches 10 bases. Germline-derived CDR1 and CDR2 are SGHTA and FQGNSA. V dropped 5 bases and J dropped 5; count of bases not matched to a gene: 10. The CDR3 is 16 amino acids.

The rearrangement links TRBV6-4 to TRBJ1-1, with D perhaps matching TRBD1 (5 bases). V gave up 2 bases and J gave up 11 bases, with 9 bases separating them. Germline lookup yields CDR1 MRHNA and CDR2 SNTAGT. This CDR3 contains 11 residues. CDR3 DNA sequence: TGTGCCAGCAGTGACCAAGGGGAGGCTTTCTTT. It yields the protein CASSDQGEAFF.

In its sample, this clonotype was seen a few times. The V and J genes are TRBV5-1 and TRBJ2-3, with D uncertain. The CDR3 covers 13 residues. The V end was cut by 1 base, the J end by 5 bases, with 8 bases between. The germline V gene has CDR1 SGHRS and CDR2 YFSETQ. The chain's CDR3 is CASSLSPGDTQYF. The DNA for the CDR3 is TGCGCCAGCAGCTTGTCACCAGGAGATACGCAGTATTTT. The full variable domain, its missing parts supplied by reference TRBV5-1 and TRBJ2-3, is KAGVTQTPRYLIKTRGQQVTLSCSPISGHRSVSWYQQTPGQGLQFLFEYFSETQRNKGNFPGRFSGRQFSNSRSEMNVSTLELGDSALYLCASSLSPGDTQYFGPGTRLTVL.

This clonotype came up a few times. The chain uses TRBV4-1 and TRBJ2-7, with 9 bases aligning to TRBD1. V lost 2 bases and J lost 6; bases outside the gene matches: 2. The CDR3 is made up of 13 amino acids. Germline V gene lookup returns CDR1 MGHRA and CDR2 YSYEKL. CDR3 protein: CASSQRTGAEQYF. The CDR3, as DNA: TGCGCCAGCAGCCAACGGACAGGGGCCGAGCAGTACTTC.

This clonotype turned up a few times. V gene TRBV28 combines with J gene TRBJ2-5, with TRBD2 matching over 9 bases. The CDR3 contains 14 residues. J gave up 4 bases and V 5 bases, and 5 bases lay outside the gene matches. Looked up from germline, CDR1 is MDHEN and CDR2 is SYDVKM. The CDR3, as DNA: TGTGCCAGCAGTAAGAGCGGGAGGAGAGAGACCCAGTACTTC. As protein: CASSKSGRRETQYF.

V gene TRBV7-3 combines with J gene TRBJ2-3; no firm D call. The V end was cut by 0 bases, the J end by 2 bases, with 9 bases between. The length of the CDR3 is 15 residues. Germline V gene lookup returns CDR1 SGHTA and CDR2 FQGTGA. In DNA, the CDR3 is TGTGCCAGCAGCTTAACAGAAAGGGCCACAGATACGCAGTATTTT. Translating gives CASSLTERATDTQYF.

This clonotype was seen a handful of times. The V gene is TRBV10-3, the J gene TRBJ2-1; 8 positions match TRBD2. Germline values: CDR1 ENHRY, CDR2 SYGVKD. The CDR3 loop spans 15 amino acids. Trimming cost V 6 bases and J 2 bases; bases outside gene matches: 6. The CDR3 DNA reads as TGTGCCATCAGCCCCAGCGGGAGAGCCTACAATGAGCAGTTCTTC. It yields the protein CAISPSGRAYNEQFF.

Notes on this clonotype: Compared with germline, one end of the junction differs, possibly owing to a read error. The rearrangement uses TRBV4-3 and TRBJ2-3; 7 positions agree with TRBD2. Germline CDR1 reads LGHNA; CDR2 reads YSLEER. CDR3 size: 16 residues. The CDR3 bases are TGCACCAGCAGCCAAGAGGGAGGGACGGGCACAGATACGCAGTATTTT. This gives the protein CTSSQEGGTGTDTQYF.

This clonotype has only a few counts. The chain has TRBV20-1 and TRBJ2-3; 9 bases line up with TRBD1. CDR3 length: 14 residues. The germline V gene encodes CDR1 DFQATT and CDR2 SNEGSKA (reference sequence). V gave up 3 bases and J gave up 4 bases; unmatched junction bases: 5. CDR3: CSASATGGPDTQYF. For the CDR3, the DNA is TGCAGTGCTAGCGCGACAGGGGGGCCAGATACGCAGTATTTT.

Note on this clonotype: At one end, the junction sequence differs from germline, possibly due to a read error. The genes are TRBV5-6 and TRBJ1-1; perhaps TRBD1 as D (5 bases). This CDR3 has 16 residues. Per the germline V gene, CDR1 is SGHDT and CDR2 is YYEEEE. The CDR3 coding sequence is TGTGCCAGCAGCCATCTTGGGGCCAGCCCGAACATTGAAGCTTTCTTT. This translates into CASSHLGASPNIEAFF.